This record concerns one T cell receptor (beta chain) sequence. The CDR3 is 16 amino acids. Germline V CDR1 and CDR2: SGDLS, YYNGEE. The ends were cut back, 0 bases at V and 3 bases at J, with 13 bases in the middle. These data are taken from a study of cytomegalovirus exposure and HLA in healthy donors. Primers: 60 Vbeta forward and 13 Jbeta reverse. Sequencing used immunoSEQ multiplex PCR; TCRdb keeps in-frame clones, though not all of them. The data show under 150,000 clones, approximately 81% seen once. V is TRBV9 and J is TRBJ1-5; the D gene is possibly TRBD1 (5 bases). Sequencing was done on a sample of PBMCs. The TCR originated in a boy aged 2-15 years in good health and CMV-seronegative. The CDR3: CASSVGSGMDNQPQHF. The CDR3, as DNA: TGTGCCAGCAGCGTAGGTTCAGGGATGGACAATCAGCCCCAGCATTTT.